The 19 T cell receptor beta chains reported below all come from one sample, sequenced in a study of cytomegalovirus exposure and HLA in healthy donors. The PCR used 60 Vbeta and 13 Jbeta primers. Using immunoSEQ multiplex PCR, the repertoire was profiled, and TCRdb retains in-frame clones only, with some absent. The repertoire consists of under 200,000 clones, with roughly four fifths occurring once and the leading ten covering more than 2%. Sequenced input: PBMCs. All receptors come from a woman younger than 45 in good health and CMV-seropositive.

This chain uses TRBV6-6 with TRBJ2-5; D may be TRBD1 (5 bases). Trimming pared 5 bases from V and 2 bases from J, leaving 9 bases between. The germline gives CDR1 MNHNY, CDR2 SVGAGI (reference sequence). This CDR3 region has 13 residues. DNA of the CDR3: TGTGCCAGCAGTCAAGGGGTTCAAGAGACCCAGTACTTC. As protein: CASSQGVQETQYF.

The CDR3: CASSIGGRPGGVSGEQFF. The CDR3 nucleotides are TGTGCCAGTAGTATAGGGGGCCGACCGGGGGGGGTAAGTGGTGAGCAGTTCTTC. V gene TRBV19 combines with J gene TRBJ2-1; 8 bases are a match to TRBD2. Trimming took 1 base from V and 9 from J; bases not matched to a gene: 17. Germline-derived CDR1 and CDR2 are LNHDA and SQIVND (reference sequence). CDR3 size: 18 residues.

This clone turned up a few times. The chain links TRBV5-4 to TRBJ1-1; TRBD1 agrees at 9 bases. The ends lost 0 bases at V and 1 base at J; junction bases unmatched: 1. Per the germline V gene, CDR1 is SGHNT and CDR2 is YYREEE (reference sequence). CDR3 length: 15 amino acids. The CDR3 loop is CASSLGQGENTEAFF. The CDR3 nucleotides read TGTGCCAGCAGCTTGGGACAGGGGGAGAACACTGAAGCTTTCTTT.

The CDR3 protein is CASTPSWGVYEQYF. The CDR3 bases are TGTGCCAGCACACCCAGCTGGGGGGTCTACGAGCAGTACTTC. V gene TRBV2 combines with J gene TRBJ2-7; a possible D gene is TRBD2 (6 bases). V was shortened by 7 bases and J by 3 bases, with 16 bases between the two germline ends. CDR1 SNHLY and CDR2 FYNNEI come from the germline V gene. The CDR3 is 14 amino acids.

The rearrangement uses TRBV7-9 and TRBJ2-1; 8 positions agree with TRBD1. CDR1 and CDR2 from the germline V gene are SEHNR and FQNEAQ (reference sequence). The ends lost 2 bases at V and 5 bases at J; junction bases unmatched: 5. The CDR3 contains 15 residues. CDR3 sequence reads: CASSLLGQGDNEQFF. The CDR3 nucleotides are TGTGCCAGCAGCTTACTAGGACAGGGAGACAATGAGCAGTTCTTC.

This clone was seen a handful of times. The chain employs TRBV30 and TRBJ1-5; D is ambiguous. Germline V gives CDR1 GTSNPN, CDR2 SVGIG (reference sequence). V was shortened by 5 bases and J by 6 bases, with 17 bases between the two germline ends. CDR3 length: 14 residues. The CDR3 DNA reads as TGTGCCTGGGCCCCAGCGGGATCGGGTCAGCCCCAGCATTTT. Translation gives CAWAPAGSGQPQHF. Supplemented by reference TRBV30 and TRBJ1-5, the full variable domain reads SQTIHQWPATLVQPVGSPLSLECTVEGTSNPNLYWYRQAAGRGLQLLFYSVGIGQISSEVPQNLSASRPQDRQFILSSKKLLLSDSGFYLCAWAPAGSGQPQHFGDGTRLSIL.

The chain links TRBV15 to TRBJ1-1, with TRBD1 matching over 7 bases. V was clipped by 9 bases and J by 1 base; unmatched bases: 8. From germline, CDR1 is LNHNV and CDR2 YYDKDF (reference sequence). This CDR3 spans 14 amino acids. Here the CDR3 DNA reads TGTGCCACAAAACAGGGGATAGGGAACACTGAAGCTTTCTTT. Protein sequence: CATKQGIGNTEAFF.

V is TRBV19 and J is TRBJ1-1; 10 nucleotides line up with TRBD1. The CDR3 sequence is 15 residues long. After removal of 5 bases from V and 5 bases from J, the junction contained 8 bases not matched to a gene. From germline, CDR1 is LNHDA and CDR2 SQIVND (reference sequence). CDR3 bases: TGTGCCAGTAGTTCCGACAGGGGGCCAAAGACTGAAGCTTTCTTT. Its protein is CASSSDRGPKTEAFF.

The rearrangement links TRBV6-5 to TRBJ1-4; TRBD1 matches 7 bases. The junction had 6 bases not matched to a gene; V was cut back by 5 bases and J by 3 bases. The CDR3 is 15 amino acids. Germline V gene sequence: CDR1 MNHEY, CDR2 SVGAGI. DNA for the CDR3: TGTGCCAGCAGTCATTCGGGGACAGCTAATGAAAAACTGTTTTTT. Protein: CASSHSGTANEKLFF.

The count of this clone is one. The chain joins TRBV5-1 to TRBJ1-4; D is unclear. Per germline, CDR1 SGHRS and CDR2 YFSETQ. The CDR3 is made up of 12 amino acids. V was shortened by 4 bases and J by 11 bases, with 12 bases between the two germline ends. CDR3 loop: CASSRDLEKLFF. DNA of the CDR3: TGCGCCAGCAGCCGAGACTTAGAGAAACTGTTTTTT.

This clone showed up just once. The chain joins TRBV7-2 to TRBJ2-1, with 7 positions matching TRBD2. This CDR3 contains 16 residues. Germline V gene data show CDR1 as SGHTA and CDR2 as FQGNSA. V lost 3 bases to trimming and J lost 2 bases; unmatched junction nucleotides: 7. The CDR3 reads CASSFSAGRAYNEQFF. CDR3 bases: TGTGCCAGCAGCTTCTCAGCGGGGAGGGCCTACAATGAGCAGTTCTTC.

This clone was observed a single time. CDR3 nucleotide sequence: TGTGCCAGTAGTATAGATCGTTCTAGCGCGCAAACGAAGAACAATGAGCAGTTCTTC. It encodes CASSIDRSSAQTKNNEQFF. The chain has TRBV19 and TRBJ2-1; D perhaps matches TRBD2 (6 bases). The CDR3 runs 19 residues. Trimming shortened V by 0 bases and J by 5 bases, and 23 bases separated the two germline ends. Germline loops: CDR1 LNHDA, CDR2 SQIVND (reference sequence).

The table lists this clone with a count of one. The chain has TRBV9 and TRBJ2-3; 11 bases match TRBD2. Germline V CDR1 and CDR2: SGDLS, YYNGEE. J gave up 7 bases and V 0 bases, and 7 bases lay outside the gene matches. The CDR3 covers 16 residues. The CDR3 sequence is CASSVEVAGGQNTQYF. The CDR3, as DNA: TGTGCCAGCAGCGTAGAAGTAGCGGGGGGGCAAAATACGCAGTATTTT.

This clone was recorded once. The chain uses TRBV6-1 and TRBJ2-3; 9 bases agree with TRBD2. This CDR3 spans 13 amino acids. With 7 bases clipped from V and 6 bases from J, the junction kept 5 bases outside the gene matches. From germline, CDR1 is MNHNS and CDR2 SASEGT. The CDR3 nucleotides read TGTGCCAGCAAGCCTAGCGGGACGGATACGCAGTATTTT. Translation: CASKPSGTDTQYF.

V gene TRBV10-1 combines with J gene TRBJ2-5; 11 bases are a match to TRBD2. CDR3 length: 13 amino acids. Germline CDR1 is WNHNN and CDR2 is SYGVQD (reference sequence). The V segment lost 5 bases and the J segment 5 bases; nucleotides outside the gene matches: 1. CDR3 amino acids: CASSPSGGETQYF. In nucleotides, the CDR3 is TGCGCCAGCAGTCCTAGCGGGGGGGAGACCCAGTACTTC.

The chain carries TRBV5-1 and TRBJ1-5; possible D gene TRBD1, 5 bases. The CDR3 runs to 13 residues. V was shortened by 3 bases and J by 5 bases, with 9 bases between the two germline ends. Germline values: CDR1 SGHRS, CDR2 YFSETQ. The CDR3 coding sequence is TGCGCCAGCAGCTGGCAGGGCGATCAGCCCCAGCATTTT. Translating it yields CASSWQGDQPQHF.

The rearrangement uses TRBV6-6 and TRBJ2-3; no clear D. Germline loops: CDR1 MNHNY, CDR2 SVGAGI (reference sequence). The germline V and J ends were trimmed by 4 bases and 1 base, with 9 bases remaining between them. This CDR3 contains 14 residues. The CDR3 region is CASSFQTGTDTQYF. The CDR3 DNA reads TGTGCCAGCAGTTTCCAAACGGGCACAGATACGCAGTATTTT.

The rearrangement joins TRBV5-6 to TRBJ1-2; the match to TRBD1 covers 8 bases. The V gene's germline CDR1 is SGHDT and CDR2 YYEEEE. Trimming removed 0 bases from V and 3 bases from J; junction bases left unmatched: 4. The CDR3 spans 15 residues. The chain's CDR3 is CASSLGQGSDYGYTF. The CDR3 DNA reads TGTGCCAGCAGCTTGGGACAGGGGTCGGACTATGGCTACACCTTC.

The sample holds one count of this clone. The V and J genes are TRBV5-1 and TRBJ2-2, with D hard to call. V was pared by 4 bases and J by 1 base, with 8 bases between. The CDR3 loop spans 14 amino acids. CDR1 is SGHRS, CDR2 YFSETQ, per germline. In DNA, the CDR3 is TGCGCCAGCAGCGTCACCGGGAACACCGGGGAGCTGTTTTTT. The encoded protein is CASSVTGNTGELFF.